This T cell receptor beta chain derives from a study of T cell responses to AZD1222 COVID-19 vaccine. Assay used: immunoSEQ multiplex PCR; TCRdb lists only in-frame clones, some missing. Here the sample spans more than 85,000 clones, almost 85% being singletons. This CDR3 is built from 14 residues. The ends lost 7 bases at V and 6 bases at J; junction bases unmatched: 8. CDR1 and CDR2 (germline): MNHEY, SMNVEV (reference sequence). The source of this sequence is an adult in good health. The genes are TRBV27 and TRBJ2-1, with 8 bases identical to TRBD1. The sample consisted of peripheral blood, taken on day 0 of AZD1222 vaccination. The CDR3 region is CASNTRQGLNEQFF. The CDR3 DNA reads TGTGCCAGCAACACAAGACAGGGGCTCAATGAGCAGTTCTTC.